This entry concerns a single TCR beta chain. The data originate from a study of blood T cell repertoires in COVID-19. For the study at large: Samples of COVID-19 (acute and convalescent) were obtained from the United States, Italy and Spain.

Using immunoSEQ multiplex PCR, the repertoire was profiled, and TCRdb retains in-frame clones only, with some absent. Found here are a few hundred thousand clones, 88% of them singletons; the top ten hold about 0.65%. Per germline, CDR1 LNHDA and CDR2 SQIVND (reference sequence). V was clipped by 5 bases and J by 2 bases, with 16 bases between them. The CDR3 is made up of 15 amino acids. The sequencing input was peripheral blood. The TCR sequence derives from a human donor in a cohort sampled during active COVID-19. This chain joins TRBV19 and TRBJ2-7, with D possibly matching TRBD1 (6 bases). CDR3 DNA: TGTGCCAGTAGTCTTCAGGGGACCCCCGCCTACGAGCAGTACTTC. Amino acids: CASSLQGTPAYEQYF.